These 18 T cell receptor beta chains share one sample of origin, sequenced in a study of cytomegalovirus exposure and HLA in healthy donors. Researchers ran the PCR with 60 Vbeta and 13 Jbeta primers. The repertoire was sequenced with immunoSEQ multiplex PCR; TCRdb's copy has only in-frame clones and lacks some. The sample carries roughly 100,000 clones, about two thirds recorded once. Material: PBMCs. These receptors all stem from a woman aged 45 to 65 in good health and CMV-seropositive.

The V gene is TRBV5-4, the J gene TRBJ1-2; 10 bases agree with TRBD1. CDR1 SGHNT and CDR2 YYREEE come from the germline V gene (reference sequence). The V gene end was trimmed by 5 bases and the J gene end by 4 bases; junction bases not matched to a gene: 5. CDR3 size: 14 residues. This CDR3 reads CASRPGTGVYGYTF. The DNA for the CDR3 is TGTGCCAGCAGACCTGGGACAGGGGTCTATGGCTACACCTTC.

The rearrangement links TRBV7-2 to TRBJ2-5; 9 positions agree with TRBD2. The junction had 4 bases not matched to a gene; V was cut back by 5 bases and J by 0 bases. Germline CDR1 and CDR2: SGHTA and FQGNSA. This CDR3 contains 15 residues. The CDR3 spells CASSPSGVYQETQYF. Here the CDR3 DNA reads TGTGCCAGCAGCCCTAGCGGGGTATACCAAGAGACCCAGTACTTC. Full variable domain (remainder filled in from reference TRBV7-2 and TRBJ2-5): GAGVSQSPSNKVTEKGKDVELRCDPISGHTALYWYRQSLGQGLEFLIYFQGNSAPDKSGLPSDRFSAERTGGSVSTLTIQRTQQEDSAVYLCASSPSGVYQETQYFGPGTRLLVL.

V and J are TRBV5-1 and TRBJ1-2; D possibly corresponds to TRBD1 (6 bases). Germline-derived CDR1 and CDR2 are SGHRS and YFSETQ. The CDR3 extends over 14 amino acids. Deletions cut 4 bases from V and 3 bases from J, with 13 bases between. CDR3 protein: CASSATGIDYGYTF. CDR3 nucleotide sequence: TGCGCCAGCAGCGCAACAGGGATTGACTATGGCTACACCTTC.

The chain joins TRBV6-5 to TRBJ1-2, with 7 bases identical to TRBD1. The CDR3 runs to 13 residues. The germline CDR1 and CDR2 sequences are MNHEY and SVGAGI. V dropped 6 bases and J dropped 4; count of bases not matched to a gene: 5. The CDR3 region has the DNA TGTGCCAGCAGACGGACAGGTACCTATGGCTACACCTTC. Protein sequence: CASRRTGTYGYTF.

This clone showed up just a few times. Other DNA sequences from this sample encode an identical CDR3 as well. V usage is TRBV5-5 and J usage is TRBJ2-7; 7 positions agree with TRBD1. CDR1 and CDR2 (germline): SGHKS, YYEKEE (reference sequence). V gave up 0 bases and J gave up 1 base; unmatched junction bases: 1. The CDR3 has 14 amino acids. The CDR3 loop is CASSLGQGSYEQYF. The CDR3 DNA reads as TGTGCCAGCAGCTTGGGACAGGGATCCTACGAGCAGTACTTC.

This CDR3 is CASSYRRAGTGNTIYF. The CDR3 DNA is TGTGCCAGCAGTTACAGGAGGGCAGGGACTGGAAACACCATATATTTT. The V call is TRBV6-5, the J call TRBJ1-3; TRBD1 might be the D (5 bases). The V gene lost 2 bases and the J gene lost 2 bases, with 13 bases spanning the gap. Per germline, CDR1 MNHEY and CDR2 SVGAGI. The CDR3 consists of 16 residues.

The sample holds one count of this clone. This rearrangement joins TRBV9 to TRBJ2-3; D is perhaps TRBD1 (6 bases). Trimming stripped 0 bases from V and 3 bases from J, with 14 bases between. The CDR3 length is 16 residues. CDR1 is SGDLS, CDR2 YYNGEE, per germline. The CDR3 DNA sequence: TGTGCCAGCAGCGTAGGGGCAGGGGAAGAAACAGATACGCAGTATTTT. Encoded protein: CASSVGAGEETDTQYF.

The J gene is TRBJ2-1, the V gene TRBV5-1; TRBD1 aligns across 7 bases. Trimming at V came to 0 bases and at J to 8 bases, leaving 14 bases not matched to a gene. This CDR3 is built from 17 residues. Per the germline V gene, CDR1 is SGHRS and CDR2 is YFSETQ. The DNA of the CDR3 is TGCGCCAGCAGCTTGGCATCGACAGGGTTGGGGGTCGATGAGCAGTTCTTC. This sequence encodes CASSLASTGLGVDEQFF.

This clone has just a few counts. CDR3 sequence: CASSRTGTGNNSPLHF. The CDR3 nucleotides are TGTGCCAGCAGTCGGACCGGGACAGGGAATAATTCACCCCTCCACTTT. The chain combines TRBV28 with TRBJ1-6, with 9 bases aligning to TRBD1. Trimming cost V 5 bases and J 5 bases; bases outside gene matches: 7. The CDR3 spans 16 residues. CDR1 and CDR2 (germline): MDHEN, SYDVKM.

V gene TRBV4-3 combines with J gene TRBJ1-2, with 7 bases aligning to TRBD1. The ends lost 5 bases at V and 6 bases at J; junction bases unmatched: 12. Germline V gene sequence: CDR1 LGHNA, CDR2 YSLEER. This CDR3 is 15 amino acids long. The CDR3 is CASSFSRDSNHGYTF. CDR3 bases: TGCGCCAGCAGCTTCTCCCGGGACAGTAATCATGGCTACACCTTC.

The chain employs TRBV27 and TRBJ2-3; D possibly corresponds to TRBD1 (6 bases). This CDR3 is 15 amino acids long. Germline CDR1 is MNHEY and CDR2 is SMNVEV (reference sequence). V dropped 6 bases and J dropped 0 bases, with 13 bases sitting between them. The CDR3 coding sequence is TGTGCCAGCAGAATGACAGGTACTAGCACAGATACGCAGTATTTT. It is translated as CASRMTGTSTDTQYF.

This clone was detected only a few times. The chain carries TRBV5-1 and TRBJ1-1; 11 positions match TRBD1. The germline V gene has CDR1 SGHRS and CDR2 YFSETQ. Trimming removed 4 bases from V and 7 bases from J; junction bases left unmatched: 9. This CDR3 is 15 amino acids long. Here the CDR3 DNA reads TGCGCCAGCAGCAGCCGGGACAGGGGGTTTGGTGAAGCTTTCTTT. Its protein is CASSSRDRGFGEAFF.

There are a few counts of this clone. J is TRBJ1-1 and V is TRBV14; tentatively, D is TRBD1 (5 bases). V was pared by 0 bases and J by 7 bases, with 12 bases between. This CDR3 region has 14 residues. In germline, CDR1 is SGHDN, CDR2 FVKESK. The CDR3 region is CASSQDNKGIEAFF. The CDR3 DNA follows: TGTGCCAGCAGCCAAGATAACAAGGGGATTGAAGCTTTCTTT.

The CDR3 DNA reads TGTGCCAGCAGCTCTCTTAGGACAGGGGTGAATAATTCACCCCTCCACTTT. Translating it yields CASSSLRTGVNNSPLHF. The chain joins TRBV11-2 to TRBJ1-6; 9 bases align to TRBD1. Per germline, CDR1 SGHAT and CDR2 FQNNGV. This CDR3 contains 17 residues. With V trimmed by 4 bases and J by 5 bases, 9 bases remained unmatched.

The genes are TRBV6-5 and TRBJ1-4; 7 nucleotides line up with TRBD1. V shed 0 bases, J shed 3 bases, and the junction held 4 bases outside the gene matches. CDR1 is MNHEY, CDR2 SVGAGI, per germline. The length of the CDR3 is 16 residues. CDR3 protein: CASSYSEGQPNEKLFF. The CDR3 DNA is TGTGCCAGCAGTTACTCGGAGGGACAGCCTAATGAAAAACTGTTTTTT.

The chain carries TRBV6-6 and TRBJ2-5; D possibly corresponds to TRBD2 (5 bases). Germline V gives CDR1 MNHNY, CDR2 SVGAGI (reference sequence). V was pared by 7 bases and J by 5 bases, with 14 bases between. The CDR3 covers 13 residues. For the CDR3, the DNA is TGTGCCAGCACCTTAGTCCGAGGGGAGACCCAGTACTTC. Translated: CASTLVRGETQYF.

The table lists this clone with a few counts. The rearrangement links TRBV6-1 to TRBJ1-2, with D maybe TRBD1 (6 bases). The CDR3 length is 14 residues. V dropped 1 base and J dropped 7 bases, with 13 bases sitting between them. Per germline, CDR1 MNHNS and CDR2 SASEGT. The CDR3 DNA reads TGTGCCAGCAGTGAAGTCGGGGGGCAGGGTGGCTACACCTTC. Translated: CASSEVGGQGGYTF.

The V call is TRBV19, the J call TRBJ2-7; a possible D gene is TRBD2 (5 bases). The CDR3 spans 15 residues. Deletions cut 3 bases from V and 0 bases from J, with 12 bases between. Germline assignment: CDR1 LNHDA and CDR2 SQIVND (reference sequence). Here the CDR3 DNA reads TGTGCCAGTAGTATGGGCGGGCGCAGCTCCTACGAGCAGTACTTC. The encoded protein is CASSMGGRSSYEQYF.